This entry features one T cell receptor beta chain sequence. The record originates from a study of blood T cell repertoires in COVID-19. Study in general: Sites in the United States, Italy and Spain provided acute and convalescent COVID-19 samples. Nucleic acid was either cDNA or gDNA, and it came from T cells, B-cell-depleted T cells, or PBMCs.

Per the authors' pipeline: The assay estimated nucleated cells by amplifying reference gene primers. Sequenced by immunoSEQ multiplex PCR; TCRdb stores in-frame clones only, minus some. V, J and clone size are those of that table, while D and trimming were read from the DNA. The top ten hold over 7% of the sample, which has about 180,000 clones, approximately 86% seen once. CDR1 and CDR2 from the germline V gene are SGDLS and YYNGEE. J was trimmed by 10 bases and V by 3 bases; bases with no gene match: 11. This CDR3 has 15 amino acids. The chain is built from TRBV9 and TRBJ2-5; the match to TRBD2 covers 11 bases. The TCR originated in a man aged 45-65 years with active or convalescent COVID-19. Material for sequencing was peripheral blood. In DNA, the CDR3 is TGTGCCAGCAGCGCGGGGACTAGCGGAACAGAAGGCCAGTACTTC. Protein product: CASSAGTSGTEGQYF.